The 29 T cell receptor beta chains in this list originate from one sample, sequenced in a study of PD-L1 blockade in urothelial cancer. Time point described: peripheral blood 6 weeks after treatment start. The table came from immunoSEQ multiplex PCR; TCRdb's copy has only in-frame clones and leaves some out. Among about 50,000 clones listed, 65% to 85% were seen once. Specimen: PBMCs, collected around atezolizumab (anti-PD-L1) treatment. These receptors originate from a man in his 70s with urothelial cancer.

The V gene is TRBV19, the J gene TRBJ2-1; the match to TRBD2 covers 10 bases. CDR1 and CDR2 (germline): LNHDA, SQIVND (reference sequence). This CDR3 contains 15 residues. The V and J ends lost 2 bases and 6 bases, in that order; junction bases with no gene match: 4. This chain's CDR3 is CASSIRSGRANEQFF. The CDR3 DNA follows: TGTGCCAGTAGTATACGGAGCGGGAGGGCCAATGAGCAGTTCTTC.

In its sample, this clone was seen a few times. The chain couples TRBV6-5 to TRBJ1-1; no reliable D call. From germline, CDR1 is MNHEY and CDR2 SVGAGI. Deletions cut 10 bases from V and 5 bases from J, with 17 bases between. CDR3 length equals 13 residues. The CDR3 loop reads CATRRSGSTEAFF. CDR3 bases: TGTGCCACGCGCCGGTCGGGTAGTACTGAAGCTTTCTTT.

The sample holds a few counts of this clone. J is TRBJ1-2 and V is TRBV29-1, with TRBD1 identical over 8 bases. The CDR3 runs to 12 residues. Per the germline V gene, CDR1 is SQVTM and CDR2 is ANQGSEA. The V segment lost 6 bases and the J segment 6 bases; nucleotides outside the gene matches: 6. The CDR3: CSVGAGGNGYTF. The CDR3 DNA reads TGCAGCGTAGGGGCAGGGGGCAATGGCTACACCTTC.

The rearrangement links TRBV19 to TRBJ2-5; a weak D match, TRBD1 (6 bases). The CDR3 covers 15 residues. Trimming stripped 4 bases from V and 4 bases from J, with 16 bases between. Germline V CDR1 and CDR2: LNHDA, SQIVND (reference sequence). The CDR3 bases are TGTGCCAGTAGTAGGGGCGGACAGAACTCAGAGACCCAGTACTTC. Encoded protein: CASSRGGQNSETQYF.

V and J are TRBV10-2 and TRBJ1-3, with 8 bases identical to TRBD1. Germline CDR1 and CDR2: WSHSY and SAAADI. V lost 7 bases to trimming and J lost 2 bases; unmatched junction nucleotides: 13. CDR3 size: 17 residues. The CDR3 here is CASNTLPGQEAGNTIYF. CDR3 coding DNA: TGCGCCAGCAACACTTTACCGGGACAGGAGGCTGGAAACACCATATATTTT.

The chain has TRBV5-6 and TRBJ2-4, with TRBD1 matching over 7 bases. CDR1 SGHDT and CDR2 YYEEEE come from the germline V gene. After removal of 4 bases from V and 7 bases from J, the junction contained 11 bases not matched to a gene. The CDR3 extends over 15 amino acids. This CDR3 reads CASSADDRVWNIQYF. In DNA, the CDR3 is TGTGCCAGCAGCGCGGACGACAGGGTCTGGAACATTCAGTACTTC.

The V and J genes are TRBV5-1 and TRBJ2-7; a weak D match, TRBD2 (6 bases). Germline CDR1 is SGHRS and CDR2 is YFSETQ. Trimming removed 2 bases at V and 6 bases at J, with 24 bases between. This CDR3 comprises 17 residues. The CDR3 spells CASSFGPAGWVESEQYF. The DNA of the CDR3 is TGCGCCAGCAGCTTCGGGCCTGCGGGATGGGTAGAATCCGAGCAGTACTTC.

This clone came up once. This rearrangement joins TRBV18 to TRBJ1-1; D call uncertain. From germline, CDR1 is KGHSH and CDR2 LQKENI. The CDR3 is 14 residues long. Deletions cut 6 bases from V and 0 bases from J, with 11 bases between. DNA for the CDR3: TGTGCCAGCTCCCGAGGCAAAATGAACACTGAAGCTTTCTTT. As protein: CASSRGKMNTEAFF.

The chain employs TRBV2 and TRBJ1-2; D perhaps matches TRBD1 (6 bases). The germline V and J ends were trimmed by 6 bases and 4 bases, with 12 bases remaining between them. This CDR3 has 13 residues. Per germline, CDR1 SNHLY and CDR2 FYNNEI. CDR3 in amino acids: CASRAGETYGYTF. The CDR3 coding sequence is TGTGCCAGCAGGGCAGGGGAAACCTATGGCTACACCTTC.

This chain connects TRBV28 to TRBJ1-2, with 7 bases matching TRBD1. The CDR3 extends over 15 amino acids. CDR1 and CDR2 from the germline V gene are MDHEN and SYDVKM. With 10 bases clipped from V and 4 bases from J, the junction kept 15 bases outside the gene matches. The CDR3 reads CANRAPTGKGYGYTF. The CDR3 region has the DNA TGTGCCAATCGGGCCCCGACAGGGAAGGGCTATGGCTACACCTTC.

CDR3 DNA sequence: TGTGCCAGCAGTCTCCCCCTCAGTAATGGCTACACCTTC. Translating it yields CASSLPLSNGYTF. The chain uses TRBV7-2 and TRBJ1-2; no clear D gene. This CDR3 is 13 amino acids long. Trimming took 6 bases from V and 6 from J, leaving 14 bases between them. Germline loops: CDR1 SGHTA, CDR2 FQGNSA.

The chain recombines TRBV5-8 with TRBJ1-1, with D possibly matching TRBD1 (6 bases). Trimming shortened V by 4 bases and J by 0 bases, and 19 bases separated the two germline ends. The germline V gene has CDR1 SGHTS and CDR2 YDEGEE. The CDR3 totals 17 residues. CDR3 nucleotides: TGTGCCAGCAGCCCACTGTGGGATAACAGGGTGAACACTGAAGCTTTCTTT. Residues: CASSPLWDNRVNTEAFF.

This chain joins TRBV21-1 and TRBJ2-7; TRBD2, the table's D call, lacks a check against the DNA. TRBV21-1 is a pseudogene. The CDR3 consists of 16 residues. The chain's CDR3 is CASSFRELAGAYEQYF. CDR3 coding DNA: TGTGCCAGCAGCTTCAGGGAACTAGCGGGGGCCTACGAGCAGTACTTC.

The gene calls are TRBV29-1 and TRBJ2-3; a possible D gene is TRBD1 (6 bases). Germline CDR1 and CDR2: SQVTM and ANQGSEA. V was cut by 7 bases and J by 1 base, with 18 bases left in between. The length of the CDR3 is 15 residues. CDR3: CSAPRGAGGTDTQYF. CDR3 DNA sequence: TGCAGCGCCCCGAGGGGTGCAGGGGGCACAGATACGCAGTATTTT.

The V call is TRBV5-1, the J call TRBJ2-4; TRBD1 might be the D (5 bases). V shed 0 bases and J shed 9 bases, with 19 bases lying between them. The germline CDR1 and CDR2 sequences are SGHRS and YFSETQ. The CDR3 extends over 16 amino acids. CDR3 sequence reads: CASSLASRQGGSIQYF. The DNA of the CDR3 is TGCGCCAGCAGCTTGGCCTCTCGGCAGGGCGGTAGCATTCAGTACTTC.

This clone was seen a handful of times. This sequence joins TRBV13 and TRBJ2-7; no firm D call. The CDR3 totals 12 residues. Germline CDR1 reads PRHDT; CDR2 reads FYEKMQ (reference sequence). Trimming cost V 2 bases and J 4 bases, with 6 bases left between them. The CDR3, as DNA: TGTGCCAGCAGCTTACGCCAGTACGAGCAGTACTTC. As protein: CASSLRQYEQYF.

The chain carries TRBV30 and TRBJ1-3, with no clear D. Per germline, CDR1 GTSNPN and CDR2 SVGIG (reference sequence). V was cut by 2 bases and J by 2 bases, with 4 bases left in between. The CDR3 is 12 amino acids. The CDR3 bases are TGTGCCTGGAGTCTTACTGGAAACACCATATATTTT. Protein product: CAWSLTGNTIYF. Full variable domain (remainder filled in from reference TRBV30 and TRBJ1-3): SQTIHQWPATLVQPVGSPLSLECTVEGTSNPNLYWYRQAAGRGLQLLFYSVGIGQISSEVPQNLSASRPQDRQFILSSKKLLLSDSGFYLCAWSLTGNTIYFGEGSWLTVV.

The chain joins TRBV18 to TRBJ2-7; possible D gene TRBD2, 5 bases. Germline V gene data show CDR1 as KGHSH and CDR2 as LQKENI. The V gene lost 6 bases and the J gene lost 5 bases, with 23 bases spanning the gap. The CDR3 runs to 16 residues. CDR3 sequence reads: CASSQPGAAAGDEQYF. CDR3 nucleotide sequence: TGTGCCAGCTCGCAACCCGGCGCAGCGGCTGGTGACGAGCAGTACTTC. Looking up the rest from reference TRBV18 and TRBJ2-7 gives the full variable domain: NAGVMQNPRHLVRRRGQEARLRCSPMKGHSHVYWYRQLPEEGLKFMVYLQKENIIDESGMPKERFSAEFPKEGPSILRIQQVVRGDSAAYFCASSQPGAAAGDEQYFGPGTRLTVT.

The V gene is TRBV4-1, the J gene TRBJ1-3; D is possibly TRBD1 (5 bases). CDR1 is MGHRA, CDR2 YSYEKL, per germline. The CDR3 contains 17 residues. The V end was cut by 2 bases, the J end by 0 bases, with 14 bases between. CDR3 nucleotides: TGCGCCAGCAGCCAAAGGTCAACAGGCCACTCTGGAAACACCATATATTTT. It translates to CASSQRSTGHSGNTIYF.

The chain combines TRBV19 with TRBJ2-4; tentative D call: TRBD1 (6 bases). V gave up 5 bases and J gave up 0 bases, with 20 bases separating them. CDR1 is LNHDA and CDR2 is SQIVND in the germline V gene (reference sequence). The CDR3 is made up of 18 amino acids. Written as DNA, the CDR3 is TGTGCCAGTAGTGCATGGCTCCGGGACACCCTAGCCAAAAACATTCAGTACTTC. This gives the protein CASSAWLRDTLAKNIQYF.

V and J are TRBV4-1 and TRBJ2-7; possible D gene TRBD1, 6 bases. Germline-derived CDR1 and CDR2 are MGHRA and YSYEKL. V was clipped by 1 base and J by 3 bases, with 10 bases between them. This CDR3 has 14 residues. DNA of the CDR3: TGCGCCAGCAGCCAAGGCAGGGGCGGCTACGAGCAGTACTTC. This codes for CASSQGRGGYEQYF.

CDR3 sequence reads: CASSGQGIEQFF. In nucleotides, the CDR3 is TGTGCCAGCAGTGGACAGGGGATAGAGCAGTTCTTC. The chain recombines TRBV28 with TRBJ2-1; 9 bases fit TRBD1. Germline V lookup: CDR1 MDHEN, CDR2 SYDVKM. The CDR3 is made up of 12 amino acids. J gave up 10 bases and V 5 bases, and 3 bases lay outside the gene matches.

This clone was seen a single time. V usage is TRBV21-1 and J usage is TRBJ1-5; the table's D call of TRBD1 was not tested on the DNA. TRBV21-1 has pseudogene status. The CDR3 runs to 20 residues. This chain's CDR3 is CASSKVAVADRDRVNQPQHF. CDR3 nucleotide sequence: TGTGCCAGCAGCAAAGTTGCAGTTGCTGACCGGGACAGAGTCAATCAGCCCCAGCATTTT.

This rearrangement joins TRBV15 to TRBJ2-7, with D tentatively TRBD1 (5 bases). The CDR3 runs 15 residues. In germline, CDR1 is LNHNV, CDR2 YYDKDF (reference sequence). The ends were cut back, 5 bases at V and 4 bases at J, with 18 bases in the middle. The CDR3 nucleotides read TGTGCCACCAGCCCTTTAGGCGTGACAGCGTACGAGCAGTACTTC. Its protein product is CATSPLGVTAYEQYF. The whole variable domain, remainder taken from reference TRBV15 and TRBJ2-7, is DAMVIQNPRYQVTQFGKPVTLSCSQTLNHNVMYWYQQKSSQAPKLLFHYYDKDFNNEADTPDNFQSRRPNTSFCFLDIRSPGLGDTAMYLCATSPLGVTAYEQYFGPGTRLTVT.

This chain connects TRBV6-6 to TRBJ2-1; 7 nucleotides agree with TRBD2. This CDR3 has 15 amino acids. In germline, CDR1 is MNHNY, CDR2 SVGAGI (reference sequence). The J segment lost 10 bases and the V segment lost 6 bases, leaving 15 bases of the junction unmatched. The CDR3 region is CASRNGRTPLKEQFF. The DNA of the CDR3 is TGTGCCAGCAGAAACGGGAGGACGCCGCTCAAGGAGCAGTTCTTC.

This chain joins TRBV7-6 and TRBJ2-3, with D possibly matching TRBD2 (7 bases). This CDR3 is built from 15 residues. Germline V gives CDR1 SGHVS, CDR2 FNYEAQ. Trimming removed 4 bases from V and 2 bases from J, with 13 bases in between. CDR3: CASSSQGLYTDTQYF. In nucleotides, the CDR3 is TGTGCCAGCAGCTCACAGGGACTATACACAGATACGCAGTATTTT.

The chain couples TRBV27 to TRBJ2-7, with 9 bases fitting TRBD1. This CDR3 has 14 amino acids. Germline CDR1 is MNHEY and CDR2 is SMNVEV (reference sequence). The J segment lost 6 bases and the V segment lost 3 bases, leaving 6 bases of the junction unmatched. The CDR3 DNA reads as TGTGCCAGCAGTTTTGGGACAGGGAGCGGCGAGCAGTACTTC. Its translation: CASSFGTGSGEQYF.

V gene TRBV7-8 combines with J gene TRBJ2-5; no reliable D call. CDR3 length: 11 residues. Trimming took 5 bases from V and 5 from J, leaving 6 bases between them. From germline, CDR1 is SGHVS and CDR2 FQNEAQ. The CDR3 reads CASSPQETQYF. As DNA, the CDR3 is TGTGCCAGCAGCCCCCAGGAGACCCAGTACTTC.

V gene TRBV5-1 combines with J gene TRBJ2-2, with D unresolved. CDR3 size: 11 residues. Trimming took 7 bases from V and 5 from J, leaving 6 bases between them. Germline V gene lookup returns CDR1 SGHRS and CDR2 YFSETQ. CDR3 loop: CASLGTGELFF. DNA of the CDR3: TGCGCCAGCCTCGGGACCGGGGAGCTGTTTTTT.